The 3 T cell receptor beta chains listed next were all sequenced from one sample in a study of control samples from healthy donors and cancer patients. Only in-frame clones appear in the TCRdb table, and some are missing; sequencing was by immunoSEQ multiplex PCR. The sample shows 150,000 or so clones, approximately 93% of them seen only once. The sequencing sample was made of blood. The receptors here all came from a man aged 18 to 29 in good health.

The chain has TRBV4-1 and TRBJ1-6, with D perhaps matching TRBD1 (5 bases). V lost 7 bases, J lost 6 bases, and 16 bases lay in between. Per the germline V gene, CDR1 is MGHRA and CDR2 is YSYEKL. The CDR3 is made up of 15 amino acids. The CDR3 DNA is TGCGCCAGCAAAGGGGACGCTTGGGGTAATTCACCCCTCCACTTT. It specifies CASKGDAWGNSPLHF.

V usage is TRBV12-3 or TRBV12-4 and J usage is TRBJ2-1; D not certain. The CDR3 sequence is 13 residues long. V dropped 3 bases and J dropped 3 bases, with 6 bases sitting between them. The CDR3 region is CASSFPGYNEQFF. The CDR3 coding sequence is TGTGCCAGCAGTTTCCCTGGCTACAATGAGCAGTTCTTC.

The genes are TRBV5-8 and TRBJ2-7; 8 bases align to TRBD1. Per the germline V gene, CDR1 is SGHTS and CDR2 is YDEGEE. The trim removed 0 bases at V and 0 bases at J, leaving 5 bases unmatched. This CDR3 has 16 amino acids. CDR3 in amino acids: CASSLDRQGFSYEQYF. CDR3 coding DNA: TGTGCCAGCAGCTTGGACCGACAGGGGTTCTCCTACGAGCAGTACTTC.